This T cell receptor (beta chain) was sequenced for a study of CD8+ T cells in alopecia areata. At the level of the study: Twice a day, 5 to 10 mg of oral tofacitinib was administered to treated patients.

Findings and caveats of the study: Mice showed TCR sharing more clearly than patients did, possibly owing to HLA.

V shed 1 base and J 1 base; nucleotides not matched to a gene: 0. Per germline, CDR1 MNHNS and CDR2 SASEGT. The CDR3 spans 15 residues. In its sample, this clone was seen many times. Its specificity is not known. cDNA serving as the sequencing template came from extracted, reverse transcribed RNA. Some clones are missing from TCRdb's copy, which holds only in-frame ones; the method was immunoSEQ multiplex PCR. This table has some 130,000 clones, about 46% appearing once. The receptor's source is a human donor with alopecia areata. V and J are TRBV6-1 and TRBJ2-3; 9 nucleotides align to TRBD1. This specimen consisted of CD8+ T cells sorted from blood, obtained at week 0. CDR3 coding DNA: TGTGCCAGCAGTGAAGGGACAGGGGGCACAGATACGCAGTATTTT. Encoded protein: CASSEGTGGTDTQYF.